These T cell receptor beta chains were read from a single sample in a study of shared clonotypes between healthy human individuals. The protocol was immunoSEQ multiplex PCR, while the TCRdb copy is restricted to in-frame clones and leaves out a portion. The sample records about 2.1 million clones, roughly 95% being singletons. The specimen was naive CD8+ T cells from PBMCs. The source of these receptors is a man between 18 and 35 years old in good health. Some clones in this sample may be carry-over from other donors' samples. Each CDR3 is given with its conserved first and last residue. D genes are given only for firm matches. Expanded clones get a size class; other rows say once, few or many, or leave the size out.

v_gene,j_gene,len,abundance,d_gene,CDR3aa,CDR3nt
TRBV10-1,TRBJ2-1,14,-,-,CASSETSVNNEQFF,TGCGCCAGCAGTGAAACGTCCGTTAACAATGAGCAGTTCTTC
TRBV10-3,TRBJ1-1,13,-,-,CAISGTSNTEAFF,TGTGCCATCTCAGGGACATCGAACACTGAAGCTTTCTTT
TRBV6-5,TRBJ2-5,16,-,TRBD2,CASSYLGGRGMETQYF,TGTGCCAGCAGTTATCTCGGCGGGAGGGGAATGGAGACCCAGTACTTC
TRBV27,TRBJ2-7,14,-,-,CASSSPSRVDEQYF,TGTGCCAGCAGTTCCCCGTCACGCGTCGACGAGCAGTACTTC
TRBV4-1,TRBJ2-7,16,-,TRBD1,CASSQVATGREYEQYF,TGCGCCAGCAGCCAAGTTGCGACAGGGAGAGAGTACGAGCAGTACTTC
TRBV2,TRBJ1-1,15,-,TRBD1,CASHESGQLNTEAFF,TGTGCCAGCCACGAATCGGGACAGCTGAACACTGAAGCTTTCTTT
TRBV7-9,TRBJ2-7,17,-,TRBD2,CASSSRLAGSTPYEQYF,TGTGCCAGCAGCTCGCGACTAGCGGGATCCACTCCCTACGAGCAGTACTTC
TRBV7-9,TRBJ2-7,15,-,-,CASSWPGTPSYEQYF,TGTGCCAGCAGTTGGCCCGGGACGCCATCCTACGAGCAGTACTTC
TRBV6-5,TRBJ2-6,14,-,-,CAARGWSGANVLTF,TGTGCCGCCAGGGGTTGGTCTGGGGCCAACGTCCTGACTTTC
TRBV27,TRBJ2-7,13,-,-,CASSLIMAGEQYF,TGTGCCAGCAGTTTAATTATGGCGGGCGAGCAGTACTTC
TRBV4-1,TRBJ2-7,17,-,TRBD2,CASSQPILGLAGDEQYF,TGCGCCAGCAGCCAGCCCATCCTCGGGCTAGCGGGAGACGAGCAGTACTTC
TRBV27,TRBJ1-5,14,few,-,CASSHHRGNQPQHF,TGTGCCAGCAGTCACCACCGGGGCAATCAGCCCCAGCATTTT
TRBV7-9,TRBJ1-1,14,-,-,CASSLGGSGTEAFF,TGTGCCAGCAGCTTAGGGGGAAGCGGAACTGAAGCTTTCTTT
TRBV4-1,TRBJ2-7,13,-,-,CASSPTEGDKQYF,TGCGCCAGCAGCCCCACCGAGGGGGATAAGCAGTACTTC
TRBV7-2,TRBJ2-4,15,-,-,CASSLVGGAKNIQYF,TGTGCCAGCAGCTTAGTTGGGGGAGCCAAAAACATTCAGTACTTC
TRBV27,TRBJ2-2,13,once,-,CATGLNMAGELFF,TGTGCCACCGGCCTCAACATGGCGGGGGAGCTGTTTTTT
TRBV25-1,TRBJ1-1,15,once,-,CASRRLQRPHTEAFF,TGTGCCAGCAGGCGATTGCAGCGGCCCCACACTGAAGCTTTCTTT
TRBV6-1,TRBJ1-2,16,-,TRBD1,CASSDTGQGRVYGYTF,TGTGCCAGCAGTGACACCGGACAGGGTAGAGTATATGGCTACACCTTC
TRBV11-2,TRBJ2-7,15,-,TRBD2,CASSSGGLFSYEQYF,TGTGCCAGCAGCTCTGGGGGACTATTCTCCTACGAGCAGTACTTC
TRBV2,TRBJ1-5,14,-,-,CASRDGYSNQPQHF,TGTGCCAGCAGGGATGGCTATAGCAATCAGCCCCAGCATTTT
TRBV2,TRBJ2-3,16,-,TRBD2,CASSDSLAGATDTQYF,TGTGCCAGCAGCGACTCTCTAGCGGGAGCGACAGATACGCAGTATTTT
TRBV4-1,TRBJ2-1,18,-,-,CASSQAPPGQSYVNEQFF,TGCGCCAGCAGCCAAGCTCCTCCTGGACAGTCGTACGTCAATGAGCAGTTCTTC